This T cell receptor beta chain was observed in a study of cytomegalovirus exposure and HLA in healthy donors. Study results and caveats: The availability of immune exposure information extended only to CMV serostatus.

As to this clone: Antigen unknown.

Use of 60 Vbeta and 13 Jbeta primers characterized the PCR. TCRdb's copy holds only in-frame clones and misses some; the assay was immunoSEQ multiplex PCR. The table includes 200,000 or so clones, less than 80% detected once. The CDR3 is 14 amino acids. The germline V gene encodes CDR1 LNHDA and CDR2 SQIVND (reference sequence). Trimming cost V 3 bases and J 4 bases; bases outside gene matches: 3. The chain is built from TRBV19 and TRBJ2-1; TRBD2 agrees at 7 bases. The clonotype was recovered from a girl aged 2 to 9 in good health and CMV-seronegative. Sequences were obtained from PBMCs. CDR3 loop: CASSMGLTYNEQFF. For the CDR3, the DNA is TGTGCCAGTAGTATGGGACTAACTTACAATGAGCAGTTCTTC.